This TCR beta chain originates from a study of blood T cell repertoires in COVID-19. Turning to the study itself: From T cells, B-cell-depleted T cells, or PBMCs came the material, which was cDNA or gDNA.

The Seattle site enrolled patients during active infection and followed them longitudinally. Study processing details: By means of reference gene primer amplification, nucleated cell counts were estimated. Libraries were prepared by immunoSEQ multiplex PCR; TCRdb keeps only in-frame clonotypes and omits some of them. That table supplies the V and J calls and clone size; D and trimming were determined from the DNA. Seen here are some 64,000 clones, approximately 81% observed once, and the top ten hold 15% to 20%. Trimming took off 1 base at V and 5 bases at J, with 14 bases between the two ends. Germline V gives CDR1 LGHDT, CDR2 YNNKEL (reference sequence). This CDR3 comprises 15 residues.

This receptor was obtained from a man aged 55 to 69 with COVID-19, enrolled during active disease. The chain links TRBV3-1 (or the pseudogene TRBV3-2) to TRBJ2-5, with TRBD2 as a possible D gene (6 bases). The material sequenced was peripheral blood. CDR3 bases: TGTGCCAGCAGCCAAGCCGGGACTGCGCGGGAGACCCAGTACTTC. Protein sequence: CASSQAGTARETQYF.